A selection of T cell receptor beta chains follows, all from one sample in a study of T cell responses to AZD1222 COVID-19 vaccine. Using immunoSEQ multiplex PCR, the repertoire was profiled, and TCRdb retains in-frame clones only, with some absent. In the table there are about 180,000 clones, about nine tenths of which are singletons. The source material was peripheral blood, sampled 28 days after the second AZD1222 dose. The receptor set was obtained from an adult who received the AZD1222 COVID-19 vaccine. CDR3s include the opening cysteine and the closing phenylalanine or tryptophan. Each record gives: D gene, V gene, J gene, clone size, CDR3 protein, CDR3 DNA. The D gene is left open where the match is weak. Some rows mark clone size as missing; the rest say once, few, many or name a class of expanded clone.

D: -; V: TRBV6-5; J: TRBJ1-6; size: -; CDR3: CASSYTGRVHNSPLHF; DNA: TGTGCCAGCAGTTACACGGGGAGGGTACATAATTCACCCCTCCACTTT
D: -; V: TRBV7-2; J: TRBJ2-7; size: -; CDR3: CASSPRVGGHEQYF; DNA: TGTGCCAGCAGCCCGAGGGTCGGAGGCCACGAGCAGTACTTC
D: TRBD1; V: TRBV11-2; J: TRBJ2-7; size: -; CDR3: CASSLTGGPSSYEQYF; DNA: TGTGCCAGCAGCTTGACAGGGGGCCCTTCCTCCTACGAGCAGTACTTC
D: -; V: TRBV12-3/TRBV12-4; J: TRBJ2-3; size: once; CDR3: CASSTNTDTQYF; DNA: TGTGCCAGCAGTACCAACACAGATACGCAGTATTTT
D: -; V: TRBV4-1; J: TRBJ2-7; size: once; CDR3: CASSQGGDYEQYF; DNA: TGCGCCAGCAGCCAAGGAGGAGACTACGAGCAGTACTTC
D: -; V: TRBV5-6; J: TRBJ1-4; size: -; CDR3: CASSFLGQRQGEKLFF; DNA: TGTGCCAGCAGCTTCCTGGGACAAAGGCAAGGAGAAAAACTGTTTTTT
D: -; V: TRBV7-2; J: TRBJ1-3; size: once; CDR3: CASSPRVIGNTIYF; DNA: TGTGCCAGCAGCCCCAGGGTTATAGGCAACACCATATATTTT
D: TRBD2; V: TRBV15; J: TRBJ2-1; size: -; CDR3: CATSRSTGGLGSYNEQFF; DNA: TGTGCCACCAGCAGATCCACGGGGGGACTCGGCTCCTACAATGAGCAGTTCTTC
D: -; V: TRBV29-1; J: TRBJ1-2; size: -; CDR3: CSVGAADYTF; DNA: TGCAGCGTTGGGGCGGCCGACTACACCTTC
D: TRBD1; V: TRBV10-1; J: TRBJ2-2; size: -; CDR3: CASRGQGAGELFF; DNA: TGCGCCAGCAGGGGACAGGGTGCCGGGGAGCTGTTTTTT
D: -; V: TRBV28; J: TRBJ1-2; size: -; CDR3: CASSLTEANYGYTF; DNA: TGTGCCAGCAGCCTAACCGAGGCTAACTATGGCTACACCTTC
D: -; V: TRBV7-6; J: TRBJ2-3; size: -; CDR3: CASSLVASGTDTQYF; DNA: TGTGCCAGCAGCTTAGTAGCTAGCGGCACAGATACGCAGTATTTT
D: TRBD1; V: TRBV7-9; J: TRBJ1-4; size: -; CDR3: CASSRRQGVEKLFF; DNA: TGTGCCAGCAGCCGAAGACAGGGTGTTGAAAAACTGTTTTTT
D: -; V: TRBV9; J: TRBJ2-5; size: -; CDR3: CASSVVGGPKYF; DNA: TGTGCCAGCAGCGTAGTCGGGGGACCCAAGTACTTC
D: TRBD2; V: TRBV6-5; J: TRBJ2-5; size: -; CDR3: CASRSLAGGPETQYF; DNA: TGTGCCAGCAGATCCTTAGCGGGGGGGCCGGAGACCCAGTACTTC
D: -; V: TRBV7-8; J: TRBJ2-5; size: -; CDR3: CASTPGEGGGETQYF; DNA: TGTGCCAGCACCCCTGGAGAGGGGGGTGGAGAGACCCAGTACTTC
D: -; V: TRBV28; J: TRBJ1-6; size: -; CDR3: CASGPIHGANSPLHF; DNA: TGTGCCAGCGGACCGATCCATGGGGCCAATTCACCCCTCCACTTT
D: -; V: TRBV19; J: TRBJ2-7; size: -; CDR3: CASRGRSYEQYF; DNA: TGTGCCAGTAGAGGCAGAAGCTACGAGCAGTACTTC
D: TRBD1; V: TRBV29-1; J: TRBJ1-1; size: -; CDR3: CSVDPGQLRKDTEAFF; DNA: TGCAGCGTTGACCCGGGACAGCTGCGGAAGGACACTGAAGCTTTCTTT
D: -; V: TRBV7-9; J: TRBJ1-1; size: -; CDR3: CASSGSLWGLGGDTEAFF; DNA: TGTGCCAGCAGCGGATCCTTATGGGGGCTAGGAGGGGACACTGAAGCTTTCTTT
D: -; V: TRBV7-9; J: TRBJ1-4; size: -; CDR3: CASNGREGPIATNEKLFF; DNA: TGTGCCAGCAATGGCAGAGAGGGGCCGATTGCAACTAATGAAAAACTGTTTTTT
D: -; V: TRBV12-3/TRBV12-4; J: TRBJ2-1; size: -; CDR3: CASSLPLSEQFF; DNA: TGTGCCAGCAGCCTGCCGCTCAGTGAGCAGTTCTTC
D: -; V: TRBV30; J: TRBJ2-7; size: once; CDR3: CAWSYGPDHAYEQYF; DNA: TGTGCCTGGAGTTACGGGCCGGATCACGCCTACGAGCAGTACTTC
D: -; V: TRBV9; J: TRBJ2-5; size: -; CDR3: CASSVVGAEETQYF; DNA: TGTGCCAGCAGCGTAGTAGGGGCTGAAGAGACCCAGTACTTC
D: TRBD1; V: TRBV6-5; J: TRBJ1-5; size: -; CDR3: CASTGPNQPQHF; DNA: TGTGCCTCGACAGGGCCCAATCAGCCCCAGCATTTT
D: -; V: TRBV4-3; J: TRBJ2-7; size: -; CDR3: CASSQEVLYEQYF; DNA: TGCGCCAGCAGCCAAGAAGTTCTCTACGAGCAGTACTTC
D: -; V: TRBV6-5; J: TRBJ1-3; size: -; CDR3: CASSLEERGNTIYF; DNA: TGTGCCAGCAGCTTGGAGGAGCGCGGAAACACCATATATTTT
D: -; V: TRBV12-3/TRBV12-4; J: TRBJ2-3; size: -; CDR3: CASLEGADTQYF; DNA: TGTGCCTCTCTTGAGGGAGCAGATACGCAGTATTTT
D: -; V: TRBV4-2; J: TRBJ2-7; size: few; CDR3: CASSQDSAGTRYEQYF; DNA: TGTGCCAGCAGCCAAGATAGTGCGGGAACCCGCTACGAGCAGTACTTC